This TCR beta chain is drawn from a study of blood T cell repertoires in COVID-19. Study-level background: Some COVID-19 samples were acute and others convalescent; all came from the United States, Italy and Spain.

Per the original data handling: Amplification of reference gene primers provided the estimated nucleated cell counts. Clones were sequenced by immunoSEQ multiplex PCR, and TCRdb holds only the in-frame ones, with some missing. D and trimming come from the DNA, and the V and J calls and clone size come from that table. Of around 64,000 clones listed, approximately 70% are singletons. Participants had their cohort set by participant-reported clinical history. What was sequenced was PBMCs or T cells enriched from blood (not recorded which). This receptor was identified in a woman aged 55-75 years who had been exposed to COVID-19.

DNA of the CDR3: TGTGCCAGCAGCCAAGAGTTCAGGTTGGCGCCCGTTTCCGGCTACACCTTC. Residues: CASSQEFRLAPVSGYTF. The gene calls are TRBV3-1 (or the pseudogene TRBV3-2) and TRBJ1-2; D remains ambiguous. Germline V gene sequence: CDR1 LGHDT, CDR2 YNNKEL (reference sequence). This CDR3 spans 17 amino acids. The ends were cut back, 0 bases at V and 8 bases at J, with 22 bases in the middle.